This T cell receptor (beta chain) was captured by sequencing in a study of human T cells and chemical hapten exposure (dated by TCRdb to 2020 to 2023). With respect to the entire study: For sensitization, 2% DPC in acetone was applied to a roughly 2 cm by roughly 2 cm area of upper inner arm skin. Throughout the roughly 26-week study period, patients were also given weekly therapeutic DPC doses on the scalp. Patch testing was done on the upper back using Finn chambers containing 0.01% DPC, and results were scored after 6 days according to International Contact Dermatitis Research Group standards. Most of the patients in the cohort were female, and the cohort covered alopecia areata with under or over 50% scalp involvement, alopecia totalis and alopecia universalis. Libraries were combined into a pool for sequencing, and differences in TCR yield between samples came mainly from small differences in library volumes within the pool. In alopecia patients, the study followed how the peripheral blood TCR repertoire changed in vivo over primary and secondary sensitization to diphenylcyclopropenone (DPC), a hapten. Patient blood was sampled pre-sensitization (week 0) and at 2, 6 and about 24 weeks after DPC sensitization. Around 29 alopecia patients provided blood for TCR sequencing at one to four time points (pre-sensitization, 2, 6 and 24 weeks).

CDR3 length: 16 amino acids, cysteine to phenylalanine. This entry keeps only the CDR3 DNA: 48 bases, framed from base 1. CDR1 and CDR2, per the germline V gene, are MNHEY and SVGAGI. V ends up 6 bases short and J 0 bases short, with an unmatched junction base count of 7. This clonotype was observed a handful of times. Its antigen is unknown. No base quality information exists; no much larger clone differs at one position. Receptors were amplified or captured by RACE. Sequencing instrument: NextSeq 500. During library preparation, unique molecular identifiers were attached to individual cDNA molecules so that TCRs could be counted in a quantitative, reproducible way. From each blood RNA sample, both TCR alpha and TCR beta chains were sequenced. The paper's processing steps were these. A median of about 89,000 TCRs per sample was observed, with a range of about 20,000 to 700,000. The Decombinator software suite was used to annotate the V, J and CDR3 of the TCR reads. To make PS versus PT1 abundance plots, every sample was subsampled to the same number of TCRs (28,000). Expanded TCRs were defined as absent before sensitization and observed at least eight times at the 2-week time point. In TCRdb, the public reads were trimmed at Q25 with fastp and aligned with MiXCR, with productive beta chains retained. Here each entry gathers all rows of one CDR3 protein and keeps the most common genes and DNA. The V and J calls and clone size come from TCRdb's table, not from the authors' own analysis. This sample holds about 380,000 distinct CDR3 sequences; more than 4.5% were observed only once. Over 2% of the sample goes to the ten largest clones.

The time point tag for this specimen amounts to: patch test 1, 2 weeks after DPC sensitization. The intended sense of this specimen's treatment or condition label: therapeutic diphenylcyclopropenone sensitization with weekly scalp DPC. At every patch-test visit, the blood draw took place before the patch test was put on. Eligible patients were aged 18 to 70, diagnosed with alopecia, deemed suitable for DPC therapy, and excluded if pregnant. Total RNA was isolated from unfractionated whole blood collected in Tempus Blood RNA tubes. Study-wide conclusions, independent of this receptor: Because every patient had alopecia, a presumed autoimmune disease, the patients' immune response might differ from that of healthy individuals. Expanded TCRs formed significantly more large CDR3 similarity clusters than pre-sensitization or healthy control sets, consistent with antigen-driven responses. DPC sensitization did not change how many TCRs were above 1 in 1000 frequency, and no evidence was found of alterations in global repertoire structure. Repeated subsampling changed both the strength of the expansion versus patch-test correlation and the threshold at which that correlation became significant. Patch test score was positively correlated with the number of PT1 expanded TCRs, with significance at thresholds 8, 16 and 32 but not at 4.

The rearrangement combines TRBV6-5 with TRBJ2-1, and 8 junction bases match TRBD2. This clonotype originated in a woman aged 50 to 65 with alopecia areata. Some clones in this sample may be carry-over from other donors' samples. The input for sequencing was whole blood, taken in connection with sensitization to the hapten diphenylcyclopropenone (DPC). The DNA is TGTGCCAGCAGGCTCTCGGGGGGGAGCTCCTACAATGAGCAGTTCTTC. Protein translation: CASRLSGGSSYNEQFF.